This T cell receptor beta chain emerged from a study of blood T cell repertoires in COVID-19. The CDR3 extends over 15 amino acids. The germline V gene has CDR1 SGHNT and CDR2 YENEEA. After removal of 5 bases from V and 1 base from J, the junction contained 4 bases not matched to a gene. The repertoire was sequenced with immunoSEQ multiplex PCR; TCRdb's copy has only in-frame clones and lacks some. The sample records approximately 150,000 clones, 70% to 90% being singletons. The rearrangement links TRBV11-3 to TRBJ2-2, with TRBD1 matching 7 bases. This sequence was found in a woman aged 45 to 65 with acute COVID-19. What was sequenced was PBMCs or T cells enriched from blood (not recorded which). Here the CDR3 DNA reads TGTGCCAGCAGCCCCAGGACAGGGAACACCGGGGAGCTGTTTTTT. Protein sequence: CASSPRTGNTGELFF.